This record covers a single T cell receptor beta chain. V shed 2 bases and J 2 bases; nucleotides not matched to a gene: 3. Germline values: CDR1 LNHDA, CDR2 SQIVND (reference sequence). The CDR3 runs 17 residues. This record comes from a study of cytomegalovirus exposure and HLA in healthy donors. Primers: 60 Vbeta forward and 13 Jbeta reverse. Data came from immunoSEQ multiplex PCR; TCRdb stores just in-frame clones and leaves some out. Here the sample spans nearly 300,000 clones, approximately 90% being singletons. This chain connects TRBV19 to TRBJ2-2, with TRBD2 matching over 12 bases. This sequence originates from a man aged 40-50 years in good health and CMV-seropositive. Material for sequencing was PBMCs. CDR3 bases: TGTGCCAGTAGTATAACTAGCGGGAGGTCCAACACCGGGGAGCTGTTTTTT. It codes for CASSITSGRSNTGELFF.